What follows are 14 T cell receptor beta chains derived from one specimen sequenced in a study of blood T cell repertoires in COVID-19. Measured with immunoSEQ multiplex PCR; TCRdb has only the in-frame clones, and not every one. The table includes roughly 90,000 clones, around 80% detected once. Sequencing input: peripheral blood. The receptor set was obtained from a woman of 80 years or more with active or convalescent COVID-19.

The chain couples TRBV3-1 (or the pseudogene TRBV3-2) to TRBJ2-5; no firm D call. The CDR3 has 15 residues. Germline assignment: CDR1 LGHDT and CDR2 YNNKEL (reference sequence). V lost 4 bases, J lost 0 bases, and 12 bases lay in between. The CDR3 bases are TGTGCCAGCAGCCCCCCTAAGAGGTACCAAGAGACCCAGTACTTC. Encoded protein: CASSPPKRYQETQYF.

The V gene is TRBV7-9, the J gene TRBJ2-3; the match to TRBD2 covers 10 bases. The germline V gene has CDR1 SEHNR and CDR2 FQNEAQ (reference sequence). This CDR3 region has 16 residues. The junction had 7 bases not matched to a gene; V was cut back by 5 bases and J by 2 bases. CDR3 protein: CASSQGLAPFTDTQYF. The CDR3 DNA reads TGTGCCAGCAGCCAGGGACTAGCGCCTTTCACAGATACGCAGTATTTT.

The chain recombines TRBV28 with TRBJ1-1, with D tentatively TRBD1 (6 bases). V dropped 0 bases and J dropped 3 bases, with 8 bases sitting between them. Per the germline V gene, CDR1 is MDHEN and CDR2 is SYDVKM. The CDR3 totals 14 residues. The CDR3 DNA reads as TGTGCCAGCAGTTTATGGGCAGGGGACACTGAAGCTTTCTTT. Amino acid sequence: CASSLWAGDTEAFF.

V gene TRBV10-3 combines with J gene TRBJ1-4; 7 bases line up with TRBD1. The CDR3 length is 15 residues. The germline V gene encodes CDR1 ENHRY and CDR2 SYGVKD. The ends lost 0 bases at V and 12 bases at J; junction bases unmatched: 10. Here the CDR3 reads CAISESIQGVSELFF. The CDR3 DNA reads TGTGCCATCAGTGAGTCGATCCAGGGGGTTTCGGAACTGTTTTTT.

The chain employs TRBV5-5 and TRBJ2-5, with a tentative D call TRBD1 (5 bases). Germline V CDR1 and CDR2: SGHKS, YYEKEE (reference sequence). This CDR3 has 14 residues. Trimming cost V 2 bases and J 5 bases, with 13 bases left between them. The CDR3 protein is CASSFPGRKETQYF. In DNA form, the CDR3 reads TGTGCCAGCAGCTTCCCAGGGCGGAAGGAGACCCAGTACTTC.

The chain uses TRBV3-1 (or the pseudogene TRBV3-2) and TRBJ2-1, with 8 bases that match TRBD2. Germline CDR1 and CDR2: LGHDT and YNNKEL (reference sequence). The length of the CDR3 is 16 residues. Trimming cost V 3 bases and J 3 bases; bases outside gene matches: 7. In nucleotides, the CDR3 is TGTGCCAGCAGCCACCTATCGGGGGGGAACTACAATGAGCAGTTCTTC. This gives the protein CASSHLSGGNYNEQFF.

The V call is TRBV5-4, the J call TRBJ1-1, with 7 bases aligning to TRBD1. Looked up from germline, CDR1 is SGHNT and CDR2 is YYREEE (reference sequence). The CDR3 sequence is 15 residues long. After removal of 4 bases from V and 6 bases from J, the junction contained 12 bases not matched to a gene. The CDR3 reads CASSPVLGQVSEAFF. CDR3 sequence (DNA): TGTGCCAGCAGCCCCGTGTTAGGACAGGTTTCTGAAGCTTTCTTT.

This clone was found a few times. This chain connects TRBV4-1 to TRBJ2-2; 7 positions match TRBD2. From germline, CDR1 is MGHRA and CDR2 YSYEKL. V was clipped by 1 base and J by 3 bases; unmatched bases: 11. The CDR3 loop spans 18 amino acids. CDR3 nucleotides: TGCGCCAGCAGCCAAGCCCCGTGGGGGAGGGCGGACACCGGGGAGCTGTTTTTT. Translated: CASSQAPWGRADTGELFF.

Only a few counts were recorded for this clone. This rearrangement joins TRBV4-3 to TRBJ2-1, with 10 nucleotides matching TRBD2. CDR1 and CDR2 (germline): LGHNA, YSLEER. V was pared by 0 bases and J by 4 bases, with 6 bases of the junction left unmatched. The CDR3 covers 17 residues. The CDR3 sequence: CASSQDRGLAVYNEQFF. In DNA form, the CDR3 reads TGCGCCAGCAGCCAAGATCGCGGACTAGCGGTATACAATGAGCAGTTCTTC.

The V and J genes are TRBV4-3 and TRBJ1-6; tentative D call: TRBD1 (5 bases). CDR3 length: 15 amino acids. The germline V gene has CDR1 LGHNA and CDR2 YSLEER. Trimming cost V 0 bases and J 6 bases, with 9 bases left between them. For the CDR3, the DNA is TGCGCCAGCAGCCAAGAGCCAGGGCGTAATTCACCCCTCCACTTT. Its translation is CASSQEPGRNSPLHF.

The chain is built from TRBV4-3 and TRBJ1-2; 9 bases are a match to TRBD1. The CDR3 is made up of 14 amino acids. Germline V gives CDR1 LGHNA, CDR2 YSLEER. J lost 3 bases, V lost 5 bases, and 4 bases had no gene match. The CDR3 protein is CASSRTGVDYGYTF. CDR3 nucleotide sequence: TGCGCCAGCAGCAGGACAGGGGTTGACTATGGCTACACCTTC.

This chain's CDR3 is CASSPISNNYGYTF. The CDR3 DNA is TGTGCCAGCAGCCCCATAAGCAATAACTATGGCTACACCTTC. The rearrangement uses TRBV3-1 (or the pseudogene TRBV3-2) and TRBJ1-2; D uncertain. The germline V gene encodes CDR1 LGHDT and CDR2 YNNKEL (reference sequence). V lost 4 bases to trimming and J lost 1 base, with 10 bases between them. This CDR3 spans 14 amino acids.

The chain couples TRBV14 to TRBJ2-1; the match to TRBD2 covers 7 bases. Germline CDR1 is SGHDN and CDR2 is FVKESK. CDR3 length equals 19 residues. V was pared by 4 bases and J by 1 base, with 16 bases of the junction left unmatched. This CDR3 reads CASSPRLAGPTNSYNEQFF. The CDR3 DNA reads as TGTGCCAGCAGCCCTCGACTAGCCGGACCAACCAATTCCTACAATGAGCAGTTCTTC.

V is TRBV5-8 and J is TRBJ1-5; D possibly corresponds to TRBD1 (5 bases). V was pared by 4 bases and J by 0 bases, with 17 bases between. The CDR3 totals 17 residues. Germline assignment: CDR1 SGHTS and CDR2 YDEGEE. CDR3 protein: CASSHGGGGPSNQPQHF. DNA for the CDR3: TGTGCCAGCAGCCACGGGGGAGGTGGACCTAGCAATCAGCCCCAGCATTTT.